This entry describes one T cell receptor beta chain. Authors' methods: From reference gene primer amplification, estimates of nucleated cell counts were derived. Only in-frame clones appear in the TCRdb table, and some are missing; sequencing was by immunoSEQ multiplex PCR. V, J and clone size were drawn from that table, and D and trimming were deduced from the DNA. The repertoire holds some 130,000 clones, approximately 84% seen once, with approximately 18% in the top ten. The sample is drawn from a study of blood T cell repertoires in COVID-19. Study-wide background: Sites in the United States, Italy and Spain provided acute and convalescent COVID-19 samples. The analysed material was cDNA or gDNA that came from T cells, B-cell-depleted T cells, or PBMCs.

The CDR3 is made up of 17 amino acids. Germline loops: CDR1 SGDLS, CDR2 YYNGEE. V lost 3 bases to trimming and J lost 3 bases, with 19 bases between them. The chain uses TRBV9 and TRBJ2-1; perhaps TRBD1 as D (6 bases). This TCR was recovered from a woman of 80 years or more with acute or convalescent COVID-19. Sequenced material: peripheral blood. This CDR3 reads CASSASTGTRYYNEQFF. Here the CDR3 DNA reads TGTGCCAGCAGCGCCTCTACCGGGACACGTTACTACAATGAGCAGTTCTTC.